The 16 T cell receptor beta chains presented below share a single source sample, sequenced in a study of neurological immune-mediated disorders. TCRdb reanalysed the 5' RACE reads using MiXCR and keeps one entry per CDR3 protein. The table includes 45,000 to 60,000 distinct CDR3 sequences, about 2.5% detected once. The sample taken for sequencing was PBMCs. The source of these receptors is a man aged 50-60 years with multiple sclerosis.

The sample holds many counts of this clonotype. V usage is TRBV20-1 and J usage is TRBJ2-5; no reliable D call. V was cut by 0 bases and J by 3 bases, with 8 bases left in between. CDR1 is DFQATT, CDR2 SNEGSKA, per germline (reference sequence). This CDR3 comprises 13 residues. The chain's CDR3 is CSAREDHEETQYF. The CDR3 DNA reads TGCAGTGCTAGAGAAGACCACGAAGAGACCCAGTACTTC.

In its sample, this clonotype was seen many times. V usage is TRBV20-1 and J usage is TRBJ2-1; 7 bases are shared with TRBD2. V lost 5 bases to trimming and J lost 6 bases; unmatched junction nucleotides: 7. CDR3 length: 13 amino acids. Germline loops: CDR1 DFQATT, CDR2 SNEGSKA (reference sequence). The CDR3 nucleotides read TGCAGTGCTCCTTCTAGCGGAGCCAATGAGCAGTTCTTC. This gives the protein CSAPSSGANEQFF.

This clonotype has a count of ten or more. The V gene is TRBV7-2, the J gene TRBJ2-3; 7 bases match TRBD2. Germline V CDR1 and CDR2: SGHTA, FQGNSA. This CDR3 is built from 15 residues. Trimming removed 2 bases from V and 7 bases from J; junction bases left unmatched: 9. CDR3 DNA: TGTGCCAGCAGCTTACCCGGACTAGGGGCGTATACGCAGTATTTT. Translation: CASSLPGLGAYTQYF.

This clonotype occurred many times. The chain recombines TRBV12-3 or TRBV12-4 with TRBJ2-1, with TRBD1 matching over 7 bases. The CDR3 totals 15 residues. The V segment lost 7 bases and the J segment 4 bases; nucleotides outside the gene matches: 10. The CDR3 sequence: CASIPDRVSYNEQFF. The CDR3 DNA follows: TGTGCCAGCATTCCCGACAGGGTATCTTACAATGAGCAGTTCTTC.

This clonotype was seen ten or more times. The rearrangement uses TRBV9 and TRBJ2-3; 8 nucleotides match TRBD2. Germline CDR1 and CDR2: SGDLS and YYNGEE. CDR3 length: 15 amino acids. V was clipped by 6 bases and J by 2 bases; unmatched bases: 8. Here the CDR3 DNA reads TGTGCCAGCAACCGGTTCGGGGGGGACACAGATACGCAGTATTTT. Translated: CASNRFGGDTDTQYF.

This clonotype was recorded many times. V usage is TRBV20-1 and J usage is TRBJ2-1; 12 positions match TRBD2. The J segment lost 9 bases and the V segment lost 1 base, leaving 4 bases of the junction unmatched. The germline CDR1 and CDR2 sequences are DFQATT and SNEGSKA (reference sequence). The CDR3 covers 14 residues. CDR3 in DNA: TGCAGTGCTAGAGTCCTAGCGGGGGGGGGTGAGCAGTTCTTC. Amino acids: CSARVLAGGGEQFF.

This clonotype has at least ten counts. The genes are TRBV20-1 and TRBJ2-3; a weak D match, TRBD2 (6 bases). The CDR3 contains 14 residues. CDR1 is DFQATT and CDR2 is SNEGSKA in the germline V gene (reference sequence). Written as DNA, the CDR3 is TGCAGCGTGCTCGAAGCGGGTAGCACAGATACGCAGTATTTT. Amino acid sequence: CSVLEAGSTDTQYF.

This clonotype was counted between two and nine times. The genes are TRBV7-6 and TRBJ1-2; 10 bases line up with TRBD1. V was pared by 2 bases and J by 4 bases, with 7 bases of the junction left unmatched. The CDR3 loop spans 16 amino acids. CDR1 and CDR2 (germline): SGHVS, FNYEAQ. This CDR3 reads CASSLLWGQGCYGYTF. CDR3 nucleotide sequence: TGTGCCAGCAGCTTATTATGGGGACAGGGGTGCTATGGCTACACCTTC.

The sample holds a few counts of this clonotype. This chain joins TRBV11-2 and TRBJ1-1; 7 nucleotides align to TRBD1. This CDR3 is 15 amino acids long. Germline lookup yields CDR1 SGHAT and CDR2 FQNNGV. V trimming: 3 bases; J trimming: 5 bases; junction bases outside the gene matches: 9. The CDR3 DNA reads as TGTGCCAGCAGCTTGATGAGGGGGCGCCGGACTGAAGCTTTCTTT. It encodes CASSLMRGRRTEAFF.

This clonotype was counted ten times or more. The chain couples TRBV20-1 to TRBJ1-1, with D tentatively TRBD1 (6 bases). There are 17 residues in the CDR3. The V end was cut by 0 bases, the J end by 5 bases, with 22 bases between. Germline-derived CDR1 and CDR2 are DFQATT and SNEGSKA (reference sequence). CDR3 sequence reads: CSARDASGRGGGTEAFF. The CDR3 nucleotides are TGCAGTGCTAGAGATGCTTCGGGTCGAGGGGGGGGAACTGAAGCTTTCTTT.

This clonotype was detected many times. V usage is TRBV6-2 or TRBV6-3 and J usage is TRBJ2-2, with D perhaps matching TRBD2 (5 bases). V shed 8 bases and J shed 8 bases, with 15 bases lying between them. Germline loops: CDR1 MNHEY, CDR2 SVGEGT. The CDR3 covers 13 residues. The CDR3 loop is CASHTFQRGELFF. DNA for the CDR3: TGTGCCAGCCATACTTTCCAGCGGGGGGAGCTGTTTTTT.

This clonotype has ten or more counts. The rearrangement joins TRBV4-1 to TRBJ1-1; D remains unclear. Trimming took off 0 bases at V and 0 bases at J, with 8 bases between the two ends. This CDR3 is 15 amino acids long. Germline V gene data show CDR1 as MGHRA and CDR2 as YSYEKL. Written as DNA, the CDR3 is TGCGCCAGCAGCCAAGACGAGGTATTGAACACTGAAGCTTTCTTT. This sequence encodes CASSQDEVLNTEAFF.

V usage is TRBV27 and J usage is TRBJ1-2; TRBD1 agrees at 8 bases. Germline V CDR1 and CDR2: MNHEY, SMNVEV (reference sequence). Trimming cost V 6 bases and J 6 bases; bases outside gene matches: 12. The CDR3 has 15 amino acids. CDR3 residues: CASSFRTGWIDGYTF. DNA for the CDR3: TGTGCCAGCAGCTTCAGGACAGGGTGGATAGATGGCTACACCTTC.

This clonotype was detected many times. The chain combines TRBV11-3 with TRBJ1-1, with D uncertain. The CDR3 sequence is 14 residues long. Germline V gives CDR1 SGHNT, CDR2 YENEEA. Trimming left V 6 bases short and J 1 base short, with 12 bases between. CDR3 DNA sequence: TGTGCCAGCAGTCCCGGGCCGGAGAACACTGAAGCTTTCTTT. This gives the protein CASSPGPENTEAFF. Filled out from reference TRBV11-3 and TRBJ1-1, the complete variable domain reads EAGVVQSPRYKIIEKKQPVAFWCNPISGHNTLYWYLQNLGQGPELLIRYENEEAVDDSQLPKDRFSAERLKGVDSTLKIQPAELGDSAVYLCASSPGPENTEAFFGQGTRLTVV.

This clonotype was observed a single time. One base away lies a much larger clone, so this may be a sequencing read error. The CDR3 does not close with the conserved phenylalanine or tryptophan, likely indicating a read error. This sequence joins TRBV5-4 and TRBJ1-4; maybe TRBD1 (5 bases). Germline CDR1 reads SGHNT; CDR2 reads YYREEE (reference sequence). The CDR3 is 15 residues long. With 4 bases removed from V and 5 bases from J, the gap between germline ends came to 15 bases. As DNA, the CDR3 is TGTGCCAGCAGCCCCAGCAGGGCGGTGAATGAAAAACTGTTTATT. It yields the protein CASSPSRAVNEKLFI.

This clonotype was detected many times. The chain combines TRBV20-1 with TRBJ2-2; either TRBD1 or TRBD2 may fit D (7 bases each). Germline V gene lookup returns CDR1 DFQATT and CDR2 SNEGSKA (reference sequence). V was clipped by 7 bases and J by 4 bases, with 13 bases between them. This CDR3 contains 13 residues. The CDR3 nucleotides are TGCAGTGGTCAGGGGGGGGTCACCGGGGAGCTGTTTTTT. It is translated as CSGQGGVTGELFF.